Sequencing of this T cell receptor beta chain was carried out in a study of blood T cell repertoires in COVID-19. TCRdb's copy holds only in-frame clones and misses some; the assay was immunoSEQ multiplex PCR. The sample has around 230,000 clones, 88% seen once. The sequence was obtained from a woman aged 30 to 39 who had recovered from COVID-19. The source material was PBMCs or T cells enriched from blood (not recorded which).

The CDR3, as DNA: TGTGCCAGCAGTGAATTGGACAGGCCTTACTATGGCTACACCTTC. Translation gives CASSELDRPYYGYTF. V gene TRBV25-1 combines with J gene TRBJ1-2; 7 nucleotides agree with TRBD1. The CDR3 runs 15 residues. V lost 1 base and J lost 3; bases outside the gene matches: 5. Germline V gives CDR1 MGHDK, CDR2 SYGVNS.